Listed below are T cell receptor beta chains from one sample, sequenced in a study of shared clonotypes between healthy human individuals. Profiled with immunoSEQ multiplex PCR; TCRdb holds only in-frame clones, not every one. Counted here are about 1 million clones, 70% to 80% occurring once; the ten biggest clones make up 0.5% to 0.6%. The sample taken for sequencing was memory CD4+ T cells from PBMCs. The receptors originated from a man aged 18 to 30 in good health. Some clones in this sample may be carry-over from other donors' samples. Each CDR3 is given with its conserved first and last residue. D genes are given only for firm matches. Size is stated for part of the rows, as once, few or many counts, or as a class when the clone is expanded.

d_call: -
cdr3_length: 16
j_call: TRBJ2-4
v_call: TRBV5-1
clone_size: -
cdr3_aa: CASSLESALAKNIQYF
cdr3_nt: TGCGCCAGCAGCTTGGAGTCAGCTCTAGCCAAAAACATTCAGTACTTC

d_call: -
cdr3_length: 14
j_call: TRBJ2-3
v_call: TRBV11-2
clone_size: -
cdr3_aa: CASSLVRRVDTQYF
cdr3_nt: TGTGCCAGCAGCCTCGTCAGGAGGGTCGATACGCAGTATTTT

d_call: TRBD1
cdr3_length: 14
j_call: TRBJ1-1
v_call: TRBV18
clone_size: -
cdr3_aa: CASRNTGVGTEAFF
cdr3_nt: TGTGCCAGCCGGAATACAGGGGTCGGGACTGAAGCTTTCTTT

d_call: -
cdr3_length: 15
j_call: TRBJ2-7
v_call: TRBV18
clone_size: once
cdr3_aa: CASSPPVNRDHEQYF
cdr3_nt: TGTGCCAGCTCACCACCGGTCAATCGGGACCACGAGCAGTACTTC

d_call: TRBD1
cdr3_length: 16
j_call: TRBJ2-1
v_call: TRBV14
clone_size: -
cdr3_aa: CASSQAQGAPMNEQFF
cdr3_nt: TGTGCCAGCAGCCAAGCCCAGGGGGCGCCGATGAATGAGCAGTTCTTC

d_call: TRBD1
cdr3_length: 15
j_call: TRBJ1-2
v_call: TRBV28
clone_size: -
cdr3_aa: CASSLHHRGGYGYTF
cdr3_nt: TGTGCCAGCAGTTTACACCACAGGGGTGGGTATGGCTACACCTTC

d_call: -
cdr3_length: 17
j_call: TRBJ1-3
v_call: TRBV28
clone_size: -
cdr3_aa: CASRVWGETGSGNTIYF
cdr3_nt: TGTGCCAGCAGGGTATGGGGGGAGACTGGATCTGGAAACACCATATATTTT

d_call: -
cdr3_length: 15
j_call: TRBJ2-7
v_call: TRBV1
clone_size: -
cdr3_aa: CTSISGTTTNYEQYF
cdr3_nt: TGCACCAGCATTTCCGGGACCACAACAAACTACGAGCAGTACTTC

d_call: TRBD1
cdr3_length: 18
j_call: TRBJ2-3
v_call: TRBV18
clone_size: -
cdr3_aa: CASSLAGTAFTSTDTQYF
cdr3_nt: TGTGCCAGCTCACTAGCCGGGACAGCCTTTACTAGCACAGATACGCAGTATTTT

d_call: -
cdr3_length: 17
j_call: TRBJ1-2
v_call: TRBV4-3
clone_size: -
cdr3_aa: CASSPEAIGLPNYGYTF
cdr3_nt: TGCGCCAGCAGCCCGGAGGCGATCGGTCTCCCAAACTATGGCTACACCTTC

d_call: TRBD1
cdr3_length: 15
j_call: TRBJ2-5
v_call: TRBV7-9
clone_size: -
cdr3_aa: CASSVRTGEGETQYF
cdr3_nt: TGTGCCAGCAGCGTCAGGACAGGGGAAGGGGAGACCCAGTACTTC

d_call: TRBD2
cdr3_length: 16
j_call: TRBJ2-1
v_call: TRBV6-5
clone_size: few
cdr3_aa: CASSYSIARGAGEQFF
cdr3_nt: TGTGCCAGCAGTTACTCGATTGCGCGGGGGGCTGGTGAGCAGTTCTTC

d_call: -
cdr3_length: 15
j_call: TRBJ1-2
v_call: TRBV6-1
clone_size: -
cdr3_aa: CASSRLGDSNYGYTF
cdr3_nt: TGTGCCAGCAGCCGACTGGGAGATTCTAACTATGGCTACACCTTC

d_call: TRBD1
cdr3_length: 14
j_call: TRBJ1-2
v_call: TRBV28
clone_size: -
cdr3_aa: CASSRGGTVYGYTF
cdr3_nt: TGTGCCAGCAGCCGGGGGGGGACAGTCTATGGCTACACCTTC

d_call: TRBD1
cdr3_length: 19
j_call: TRBJ2-5
v_call: TRBV7-7
clone_size: -
cdr3_aa: CASSLGPLAGQGKGETQYF
cdr3_nt: TGTGCCAGCAGCTTAGGTCCCCTCGCGGGACAGGGTAAAGGAGAGACCCAGTACTTC

d_call: -
cdr3_length: 13
j_call: TRBJ1-1
v_call: TRBV6-4
clone_size: -
cdr3_aa: CASSARSNTEAFF
cdr3_nt: TGTGCCAGCAGCGCTCGCTCGAACACTGAAGCTTTCTTT

d_call: TRBD1
cdr3_length: 15
j_call: TRBJ2-7
v_call: TRBV2
clone_size: -
cdr3_aa: CASNGGQGISYEQYF
cdr3_nt: TGTGCCAGCAATGGGGGACAGGGGATCTCCTACGAGCAGTACTTC

d_call: TRBD1
cdr3_length: 15
j_call: TRBJ2-1
v_call: TRBV7-2
clone_size: -
cdr3_aa: CASSSGQGAYNEQFF
cdr3_nt: TGTGCCAGCAGCTCCGGACAGGGGGCCTACAATGAGCAGTTCTTC

d_call: TRBD2
cdr3_length: 16
j_call: TRBJ2-1
v_call: TRBV18
clone_size: -
cdr3_aa: CASSTTSGIPYNEQFF
cdr3_nt: TGTGCCAGCTCTACGACTAGCGGGATTCCCTACAATGAGCAGTTCTTC

d_call: -
cdr3_length: 13
j_call: TRBJ2-1
v_call: TRBV6-1
clone_size: few
cdr3_aa: CASSETGPGEQFF
cdr3_nt: TGTGCCAGCAGTGAAACAGGGCCGGGAGAGCAGTTCTTC

d_call: -
cdr3_length: 16
j_call: TRBJ2-5
v_call: TRBV9
clone_size: -
cdr3_aa: CASSVELGPLRETQYF
cdr3_nt: TGTGCCAGCAGCGTAGAATTGGGACCACTCCGGGAGACCCAGTACTTC

d_call: -
cdr3_length: 14
j_call: TRBJ2-3
v_call: TRBV5-1
clone_size: -
cdr3_aa: CASRIRGNTDTQYF
cdr3_nt: TGCGCCAGCAGAATTCGGGGAAACACAGATACGCAGTATTTT

d_call: -
cdr3_length: 14
j_call: TRBJ2-7
v_call: TRBV7-2
clone_size: once
cdr3_aa: CASSLVPRTHEQYF
cdr3_nt: TGTGCCAGCAGCTTAGTCCCCCGGACCCACGAGCAGTACTTC

d_call: TRBD1
cdr3_length: 16
j_call: TRBJ1-3
v_call: TRBV5-1
clone_size: -
cdr3_aa: CASSLGTGATGNTIYF
cdr3_nt: TGCGCCAGCAGCTTGGGGACAGGGGCTACTGGAAACACCATATATTTT

d_call: -
cdr3_length: 13
j_call: TRBJ2-3
v_call: TRBV18
clone_size: -
cdr3_aa: CASSPGSTDTQYF
cdr3_nt: TGTGCCAGCTCGCCGGGGAGCACAGATACGCAGTATTTT

d_call: TRBD1
cdr3_length: 13
j_call: TRBJ2-3
v_call: TRBV27
clone_size: -
cdr3_aa: CASSSSSGTGQYF
cdr3_nt: TGTGCCAGCAGTTCCAGCTCCGGGACAGGGCAGTATTTT

d_call: -
cdr3_length: 14
j_call: TRBJ1-4
v_call: TRBV4-1
clone_size: -
cdr3_aa: CASSPGPTVEKLFF
cdr3_nt: TGCGCCAGCAGCCCGGGACCGACAGTTGAAAAACTGTTTTTT

d_call: TRBD2
cdr3_length: 14
j_call: TRBJ2-7
v_call: TRBV15
clone_size: -
cdr3_aa: CATAGTSGSGEQYF
cdr3_nt: TGTGCCACCGCAGGGACTAGCGGGAGTGGCGAGCAGTACTTC

d_call: TRBD2
cdr3_length: 15
j_call: TRBJ2-1
v_call: TRBV7-9
clone_size: once
cdr3_aa: CASSPAGPYYNEQFF
cdr3_nt: TGTGCCAGCAGCCCAGCGGGACCCTACTACAATGAGCAGTTCTTC